This TCR beta chain was found in a study of OX40 agonist ivuxolimab in advanced cancers. The study, taken as a whole, reports: Relatively little clonal expansion, among the lowest observed, appeared in partial responders at 0.1-3.0 mg/kg.

The germline V and J ends were trimmed by 10 bases and 2 bases, with 11 bases remaining between them. The germline CDR1 and CDR2 sequences are SNHLY and FYNNEI. This CDR3 comprises 12 residues. Points on this clone: What it binds is not known.

The assay was immunoSEQ multiplex PCR, and TCRdb's table has in-frame clones only and misses some. The data contain about 49,000 clones, 81% of them singletons. Autoimmune disease history or systemic immunosuppression led to patients being barred. This sequence originates from an adult with an advanced solid tumor such as melanoma, head and neck, liver or kidney cancer. V usage is TRBV2 and J usage is TRBJ1-1; D not certain. The sequenced sample was CD4+ or CD8+ T cells sorted from blood, obtained in a trial of the OX40 agonist ivuxolimab. This CDR3 reads CAKHILNTEAFF. For the CDR3, the DNA is TGTGCCAAACACATACTCAACACTGAAGCTTTCTTT.